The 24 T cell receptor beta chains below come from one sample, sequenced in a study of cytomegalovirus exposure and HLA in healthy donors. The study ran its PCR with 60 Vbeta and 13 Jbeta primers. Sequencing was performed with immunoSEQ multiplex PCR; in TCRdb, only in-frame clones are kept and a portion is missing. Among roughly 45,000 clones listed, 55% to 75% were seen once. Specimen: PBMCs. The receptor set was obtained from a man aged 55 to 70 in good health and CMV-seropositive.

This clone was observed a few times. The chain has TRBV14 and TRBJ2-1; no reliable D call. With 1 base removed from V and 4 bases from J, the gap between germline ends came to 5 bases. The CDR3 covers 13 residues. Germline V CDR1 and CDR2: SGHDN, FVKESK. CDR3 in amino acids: CASSQGVYNEQFF. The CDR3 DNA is TGTGCCAGCAGCCAAGGAGTTTACAATGAGCAGTTCTTC.

This CDR3 reads CASSPFVEQFF. The DNA of the CDR3 is TGTGCCAGCAGCCCATTTGTTGAGCAGTTCTTC. The chain joins TRBV7-2 to TRBJ2-1; D remains unclear. Trimming took off 5 bases at V and 9 bases at J, with 8 bases between the two ends. The germline V gene encodes CDR1 SGHTA and CDR2 FQGNSA. CDR3 size: 11 residues.

CDR3 in amino acids: CASGPRGLAGSYEQYF. The CDR3 region has the DNA TGTGCCAGCGGCCCAAGGGGGCTAGCGGGATCCTACGAGCAGTACTTC. The chain has TRBV6-6 and TRBJ2-7, with TRBD2 matching over 9 bases. The length of the CDR3 is 16 residues. V trimming: 8 bases; J trimming: 1 base; junction bases outside the gene matches: 12. Looked up from germline, CDR1 is MNHNY and CDR2 is SVGAGI (reference sequence).

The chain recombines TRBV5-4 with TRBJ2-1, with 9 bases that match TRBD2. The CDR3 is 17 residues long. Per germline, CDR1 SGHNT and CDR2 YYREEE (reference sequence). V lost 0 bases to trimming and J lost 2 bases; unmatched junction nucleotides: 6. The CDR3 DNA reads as TGTGCCAGCAGCTTGGGTACTTTAGCGGGAGCCTACAATGAGCAGTTCTTC. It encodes CASSLGTLAGAYNEQFF.

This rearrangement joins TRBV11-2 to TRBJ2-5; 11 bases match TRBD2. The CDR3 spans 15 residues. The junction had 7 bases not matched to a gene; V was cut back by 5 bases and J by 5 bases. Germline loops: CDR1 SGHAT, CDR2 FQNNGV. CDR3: CASSPTSGSRETQYF. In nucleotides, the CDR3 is TGTGCCAGCAGCCCAACTAGCGGGAGTAGGGAGACCCAGTACTTC.

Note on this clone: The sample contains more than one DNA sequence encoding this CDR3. CDR3 in amino acids: CASSQDPTGGTDTQYF. The DNA of the CDR3 is TGCGCCAGCAGCCAAGATCCGACAGGGGGCACAGATACGCAGTATTTT. The rearrangement joins TRBV4-3 to TRBJ2-3; 8 positions match TRBD1. The CDR3 is 16 residues long. Germline V gene data show CDR1 as LGHNA and CDR2 as YSLEER. Trimming removed 0 bases from V and 1 base from J; junction bases left unmatched: 3.

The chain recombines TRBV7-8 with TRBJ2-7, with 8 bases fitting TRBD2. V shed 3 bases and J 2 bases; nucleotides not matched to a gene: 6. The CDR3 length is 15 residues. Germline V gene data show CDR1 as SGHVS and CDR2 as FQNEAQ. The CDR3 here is CASSFSAGETYEQYF. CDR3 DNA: TGTGCCAGCAGCTTCTCAGCGGGAGAGACCTACGAGCAGTACTTC.

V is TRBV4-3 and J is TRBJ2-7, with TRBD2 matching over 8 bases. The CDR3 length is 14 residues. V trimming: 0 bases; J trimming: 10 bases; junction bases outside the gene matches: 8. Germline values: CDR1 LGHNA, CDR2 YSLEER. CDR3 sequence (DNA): TGCGCCAGCAGCCAAGACCTACTAGCGGTGGAACAGTACTTC. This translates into CASSQDLLAVEQYF.

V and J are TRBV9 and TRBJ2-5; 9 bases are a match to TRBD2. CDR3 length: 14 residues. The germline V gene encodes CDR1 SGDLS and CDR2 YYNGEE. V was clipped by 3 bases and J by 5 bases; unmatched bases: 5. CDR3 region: CASSAGLARETQYF. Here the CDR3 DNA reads TGTGCCAGCAGCGCTGGACTAGCGCGGGAGACCCAGTACTTC.

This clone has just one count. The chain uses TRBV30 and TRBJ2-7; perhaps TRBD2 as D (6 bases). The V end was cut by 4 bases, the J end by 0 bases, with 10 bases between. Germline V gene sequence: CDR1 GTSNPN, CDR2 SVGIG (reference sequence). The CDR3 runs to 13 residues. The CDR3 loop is CAWMRGSSYEQYF. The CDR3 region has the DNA TGTGCCTGGATGCGGGGCAGCTCCTACGAGCAGTACTTC.

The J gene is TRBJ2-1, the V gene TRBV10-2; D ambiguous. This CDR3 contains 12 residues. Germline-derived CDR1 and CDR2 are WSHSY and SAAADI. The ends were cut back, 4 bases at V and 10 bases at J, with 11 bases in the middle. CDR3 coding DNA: TGCGCCAGCAGTGGACTGTCGAGCGAGCAGTTCTTC. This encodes CASSGLSSEQFF.

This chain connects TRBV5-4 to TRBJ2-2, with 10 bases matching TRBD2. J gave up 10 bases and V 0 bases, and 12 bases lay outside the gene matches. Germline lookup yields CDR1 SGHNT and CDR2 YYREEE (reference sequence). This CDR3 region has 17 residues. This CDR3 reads CASSLGIAGGPGEELFF. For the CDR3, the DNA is TGTGCCAGCAGCTTGGGCATAGCGGGAGGCCCGGGCGAGGAGCTGTTTTTT.

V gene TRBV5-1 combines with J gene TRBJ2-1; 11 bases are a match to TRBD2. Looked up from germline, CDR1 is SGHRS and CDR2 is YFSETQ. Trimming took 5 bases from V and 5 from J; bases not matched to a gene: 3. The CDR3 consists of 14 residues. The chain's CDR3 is CASRAGLADNEQFF. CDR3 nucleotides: TGCGCCAGCAGGGCGGGACTAGCGGACAATGAGCAGTTCTTC.

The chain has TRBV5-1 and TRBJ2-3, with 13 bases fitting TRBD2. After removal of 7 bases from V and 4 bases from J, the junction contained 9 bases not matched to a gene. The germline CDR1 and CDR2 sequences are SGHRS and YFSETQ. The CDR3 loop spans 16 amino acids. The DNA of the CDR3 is TGCGCCAGCGCCCAACTACTAGCGGGAGGGGCAGATACGCAGTATTTT. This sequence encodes CASAQLLAGGADTQYF.

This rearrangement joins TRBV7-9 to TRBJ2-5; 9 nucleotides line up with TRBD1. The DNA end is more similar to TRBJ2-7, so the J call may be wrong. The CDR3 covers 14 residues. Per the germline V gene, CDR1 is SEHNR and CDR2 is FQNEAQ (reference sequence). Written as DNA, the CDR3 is TGTGCCAGCAGCTCAGGACAGGGGTTCGGCGAGCAGTACTTC. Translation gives CASSSGQGFGEQYF.

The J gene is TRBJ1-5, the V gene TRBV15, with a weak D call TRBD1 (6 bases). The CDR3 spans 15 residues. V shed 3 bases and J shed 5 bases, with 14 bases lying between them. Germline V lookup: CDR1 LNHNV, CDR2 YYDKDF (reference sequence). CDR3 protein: CATSRATGFDQPQHF. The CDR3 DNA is TGTGCCACCAGCAGGGCTACAGGGTTCGATCAGCCCCAGCATTTT.

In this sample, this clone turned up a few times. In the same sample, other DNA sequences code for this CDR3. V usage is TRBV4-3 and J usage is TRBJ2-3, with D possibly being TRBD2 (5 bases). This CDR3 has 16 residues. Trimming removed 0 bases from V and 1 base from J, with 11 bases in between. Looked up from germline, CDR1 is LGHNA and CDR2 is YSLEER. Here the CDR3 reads CASSQDPTGGTDTQYF. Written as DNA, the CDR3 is TGCGCCAGCAGCCAAGACCCTACCGGGGGCACAGATACGCAGTATTTT.

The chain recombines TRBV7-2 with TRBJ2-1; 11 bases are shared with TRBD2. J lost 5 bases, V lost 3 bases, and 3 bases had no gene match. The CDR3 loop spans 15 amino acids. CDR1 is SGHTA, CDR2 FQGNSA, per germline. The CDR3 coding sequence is TGTGCCAGCAGCTTTAGCGGGAGGGCAAACAATGAGCAGTTCTTC. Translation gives CASSFSGRANNEQFF.

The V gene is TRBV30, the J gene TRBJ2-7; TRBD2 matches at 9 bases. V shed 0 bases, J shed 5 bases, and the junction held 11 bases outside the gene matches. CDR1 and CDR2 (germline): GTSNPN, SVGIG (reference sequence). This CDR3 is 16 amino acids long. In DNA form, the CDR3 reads TGTGCCTGGAGTGTGGTCCGCGGGAGGGTGACCCACGAGCAGTACTTC. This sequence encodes CAWSVVRGRVTHEQYF.

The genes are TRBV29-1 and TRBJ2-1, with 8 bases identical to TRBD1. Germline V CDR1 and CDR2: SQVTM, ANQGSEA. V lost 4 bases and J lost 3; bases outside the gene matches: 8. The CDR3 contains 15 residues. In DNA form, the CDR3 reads TGCAGCGTTGCGGGTAGGACAGGGATCTACAATGAGCAGTTCTTC. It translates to CSVAGRTGIYNEQFF.

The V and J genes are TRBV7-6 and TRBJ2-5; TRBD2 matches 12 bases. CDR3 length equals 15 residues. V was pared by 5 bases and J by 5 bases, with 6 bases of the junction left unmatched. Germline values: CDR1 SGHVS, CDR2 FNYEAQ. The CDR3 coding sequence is TGTGCCAGCAGCCCCGGACTAGCGGGATTTGAGACCCAGTACTTC. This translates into CASSPGLAGFETQYF.

CDR3 nucleotides: TGTGCCAGCAGCTGGGGTAGCGGGTCTAGCACAGATACGCAGTATTTT. Translation: CASSWGSGSSTDTQYF. V is TRBV7-6 and J is TRBJ2-3; 7 bases fit TRBD2. CDR1 SGHVS and CDR2 FNYEAQ come from the germline V gene. V lost 4 bases and J lost 0; bases outside the gene matches: 7. The CDR3 spans 16 residues.

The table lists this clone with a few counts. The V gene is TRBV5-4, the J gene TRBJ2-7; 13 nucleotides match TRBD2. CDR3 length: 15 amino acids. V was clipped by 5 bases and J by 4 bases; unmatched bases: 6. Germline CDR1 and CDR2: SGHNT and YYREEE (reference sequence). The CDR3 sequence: CASRSGTSGVYEQYF. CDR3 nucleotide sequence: TGTGCCAGCAGGTCCGGGACTAGCGGGGTTTACGAGCAGTACTTC. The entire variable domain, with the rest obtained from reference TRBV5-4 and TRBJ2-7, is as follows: ETGVTQSPTHLIKTRGQQVTLRCSSQSGHNTVSWYQQALGQGPQFIFQYYREEENGRGNFPPRFSGLQFPNYSSELNVNALELDDSALYLCASRSGTSGVYEQYFGPGTRLTVT.

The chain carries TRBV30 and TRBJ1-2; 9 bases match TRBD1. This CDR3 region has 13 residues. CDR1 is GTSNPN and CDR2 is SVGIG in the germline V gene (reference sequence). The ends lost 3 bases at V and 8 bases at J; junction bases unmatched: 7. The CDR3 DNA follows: TGTGCCTGGAGGCCAACAGGGGGCGCAGGCTACACCTTC. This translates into CAWRPTGGAGYTF.